This T cell receptor beta chain emerged from a study of blood T cell repertoires in COVID-19 (dated by TCRdb to the early 2020s). Background for the entire study: The collaborator samples originated in the United States, Italy and Spain and spanned the acute and convalescent phases of COVID-19. Where available, HLA class I and class II types were obtained from metadata supplied by the sample provider rather than from assay-based typing. A de-identified subject ID, COVID-19 status, age in years and sex were almost always included in the sample metadata. The samples were drawn from the first 160 participants of the ongoing ImmuneRACE study and from about 1,200 subjects provided by 6 global collaborators. The prospective study material was composed of cDNA or gDNA derived from T cells, B-cell-depleted T cells, or PBMCs. Subjects who had been exposed to COVID-19, were actively infected with it, or had recovered from it provided the deeply sampled blood TCRbeta repertoires that made up the dataset. A freely available public database, intended as a resource for researchers studying the immune response to SARS-CoV-2, is where the repertoires were released. What the authors observed across the whole study: The amount of clinical and demographic metadata varied by source and participant and was provided uncurated.

TCRbeta CDR3 regions were amplified from genomic DNA by means of the immunoSEQ Assay, a bias-controlled multiplex PCR. Per the source publication's procedure: Nucleated cell counts per sample were estimated from amplification of reference gene primers within the assay. To quantify the absolute abundance of each unique TCRbeta CDR3 rearrangement, sequence reads were collapsed and filtered. For each sample, productive Simpson clonality was calculated by taking the square root of Simpson's diversity index across productive rearrangements. TCRdb limited this immuneACCESS table to in-frame rearrangements with V and J called. A share of clones is missing; checked studies link under half to unresolved V genes, and the rest is unexplained. That table is the source of V, J and clone size, and D and trimming were worked out from the DNA. The sample contains approximately 270,000 clones, 85% to 95% of them found a single time. Together, the top ten hold 2.5% to 3% of the sample.

In the prospective study, participants were roughly 18 to 89 years old, resided in fewer than 25 geographic areas of the United States, and were enrolled through a virtual design. To assign participants to cohorts, the prospective study relied on clinical history that participants themselves reported in a screening survey and a study questionnaire. Exposed participants had been in contact, within 2 weeks of entering the study, with a person who had a PCR-confirmed or clinician-diagnosed case of COVID-19. Mobile phlebotomists in the prospective study collected whole blood, serum and a nasopharyngeal or oropharyngeal swab from every participant. Participants in the prospective study had the option to provide additional blood draws and questionnaires over an approximately 2-month period. Before DNA extraction, blood samples from the prospective study were shipped at room temperature or frozen. The CDR3 measures 14 amino acids from cysteine to phenylalanine. Solely the CDR3 DNA is kept, with 42 bases framed from the first base. The germline V gene encodes CDR1 LGHNA and CDR2 YNFKEQ. Deletion took 4 bases off V and 2 bases off J, with a span of 12 bases between the germline ends.

About this clone: Its antigen specificity is not known. No quality values exist for individual bases; no much larger clone is one base distant.

The sequence joins TRBV4-2 to TRBJ2-7, with a tentative D gene TRBD2 over 5 matching bases. Material: PBMCs or T cells enriched from blood (not recorded which). The sequence was obtained from a middle-aged man who had been exposed to COVID-19. The base sequence is TGTGCCAGCAGCCCCGAACTAGTTGCCTACGAGCAGTACTTC. It specifies CASSPELVAYEQYF.